This TCR beta chain comes out of a study of T cells in Graves' hyperthyroidism and ophthalmopathy (dated by TCRdb to between 2018 and 2020). Background for the entire study: Peripheral blood was collected at initial diagnosis, before any treatment. A discovery cohort of approximately 100 patients, approximately 45 with Graves' ophthalmopathy and over 55 with stable Graves' hyperthyroidism, was used to find distinguishing TCR V-J signatures. Prospective prediction of ophthalmopathy was tested in an independent validation cohort of 18 to 20 hyperthyroidism patients and 17 patients who later progressed to ophthalmopathy. The 95 to 100 discovery patients were randomly divided into training and test sets at a 7:3 ratio. In about six Graves' hyperthyroidism patients, the study also compared T-cell repertoires from thyroid tissue with T-cell repertoires from blood. Once sampling was done, hyperthyroidism patients were given methimazole at a starting dose of 30 mg daily, whereas ophthalmopathy patients were given high-dose intravenous methylprednisolone. The paper describes TCR Vbeta CDR3 sequencing of 120 to 150 peripheral blood samples, made up of 43 ophthalmopathy patients, 70 to 75 hyperthyroidism patients and 17 progressor patients. Points the paper makes about the study in general: In cross-validation, a model built on a 13 V-J signature told ophthalmopathy apart from stable hyperthyroidism with 85% to 90% sensitivity and roughly 82% specificity, and in testing the same model reached 80%/75%. In validation, progression to ophthalmopathy was predicted by the model with more than 65% sensitivity and 72% to 80% specificity, a median of approximately 6.5 months before onset. Sample size was not statistically predetermined, and investigators were not blinded to group allocation. Most expanded thyroid clonotypes (frequency above 0.001) were also detected in blood, suggesting blood repertoires may reflect thyroid immune responses.

Stable Graves' hyperthyroidism was defined as no progression to ophthalmopathy during 18 months of follow-up. Hyperthyroidism patients were newly diagnosed, with disease duration under 2 months, and aged 18 to 65 years. The study excluded patients with uncontrolled infections, other autoimmune diseases, pregnancy or lactation. Diagnoses were established on the basis of clinical symptoms, serum thyroxine and TRAb, thyroid ultrasound, and orbital computed tomography. PBMCs were separated from approximately 10 ml of fresh peripheral blood using Ficoll-Paque density gradient centrifugation. Trizol reagent was used to extract total RNA, and RNA quality was then checked on an Agilent 2100 Bioanalyzer. The germline V gene supplies CDR1 ENHRY and CDR2 SYGVKD. The germline V end is reduced by 4 bases and the J end by 2 bases; junction bases left unmatched: 4. The CDR3 holds 14 amino acids from the cysteine to the phenylalanine. The sequence is cut down to CDR3 DNA, 42 bases in frame from base 1.

As regards this clonotype: No antigen is known for it. A clone one base away is much larger, so this may be a read error.

Amplification of TCR beta CDR3 regions was carried out from RNA transcripts. A first-round RT-PCR of the TCR CDR3 used the HTBI primer set with the Qiagen OneStep RT-PCR kit. The libraries were constructed in a second round of multiplex PCR and then size-selected and purified. Paired-end sequencing of the libraries was performed with 100 bp reads on an Illumina HiSeq2000. The source study handled its data this way. Raw data were processed with SOAPnuke, discarding reads with adapters, uncalled bases, mean Phred below 15, or no exact constant-primer or identifier match. COPE v1.2.5 was used to merge the high-quality paired reads, and each unique nucleotide sequence was defined as a clonotype. Clonotypes were aligned to IMGT TRBV, TRBD and TRBJ reference segments using MiTCR v1.1. The analysis included only V-J combinations with a frequency above 0.0001, which together covered 98% to 99.2% of the repertoires. The TCS score was defined as F50 (clonal expansion) divided by E x V (chaos), with BLOSUM62-based TCRdist calculated between CDR3 peptides within each V-J. Welch's t-statistics and random forest reduced several hundred V-J features to some 14, which were used in a naive Bayes classifier (R e1071). Starting from the raw public reads, TCRdb applied fastp trimming at Q25, assembled clones with MiXCR and retained in-frame beta chains. Every entry covers one CDR3 protein and lists the most common genes and DNA from its rows. Clone size and V and J calls follow TCRdb, not the original study. The sample table shows about 360,000 distinct CDR3 sequences, and roughly 25% are seen once. Together, the top ten hold over 70% of the sample.

This receptor was obtained from a man aged 45-65 years with Graves' hyperthyroidism. The rearranged segments are TRBV10-3 and TRBJ2-5; a stretch of 7 junction bases matches TRBD2. The sample taken for sequencing was blood. The CDR3: CAISAELAQETQYF. The bases read TGTGCCATCAGTGCGGAACTAGCGCAAGAGACCCAGTACTTC.